Below are 30 T cell receptor beta chains sequenced from a single sample in a study of radiation and T cells in renal cell carcinoma. Time point in this sample: blood 2 weeks post-SBRT. The treatment is: 15 Gy SBRT to primary tumor, nephrectomy 4 weeks later. Some clones are missing from TCRdb's copy, which holds only in-frame ones; the method was immunoSEQ multiplex PCR. The data show tens of thousands of clones, with about 80% seen just once and roughly 30% held by the top ten. The sequencing used blood, collected from a patient whose treatment included radiotherapy and nephrectomy. These receptors all come from a woman aged 70 to 79 with renal cell carcinoma.

The V gene is TRBV14, the J gene TRBJ1-1; possibly TRBD1 for D (6 bases). The CDR3 has 14 amino acids. Trimming took off 4 bases at V and 1 base at J, with 10 bases between the two ends. The germline V gene has CDR1 SGHDN and CDR2 FVKESK. The DNA of the CDR3 is TGTGCCAGCAGCCTAGTACAGGGGAACACTGAAGCTTTCTTT. It yields the protein CASSLVQGNTEAFF.

The chain links TRBV4-2 to TRBJ1-2, with 9 bases lining up with TRBD1. V lost 1 base to trimming and J lost 7 bases; unmatched junction nucleotides: 1. The CDR3 sequence is 13 residues long. Germline assignment: CDR1 LGHNA and CDR2 YNFKEQ. CDR3 amino acids: CASSQGDRAGYTF. The CDR3 nucleotides are TGTGCCAGCAGCCAAGGGGACAGGGCTGGCTACACCTTC.

This clone was counted between two and nine times. This chain joins TRBV27 and TRBJ2-1, with D possibly TRBD1 on 5 matching bases. From germline, CDR1 is MNHEY and CDR2 SMNVEV (reference sequence). Between the trimmed V and J ends, which lost 4 bases and 9 bases, there was a span of 13 bases. This CDR3 spans 13 amino acids. CDR3 residues: CASSSTATFEQFF. The CDR3 DNA reads as TGTGCCAGCAGTTCGACAGCAACTTTTGAGCAGTTCTTC.

The chain couples TRBV5-1 to TRBJ1-1; maybe TRBD1 (6 bases). Germline lookup yields CDR1 SGHRS and CDR2 YFSETQ. The CDR3 extends over 13 amino acids. V lost 3 bases and J 0 bases, leaving 6 bases between the germline ends. CDR3 DNA: TGCGCCAGCAGCTGGACAGTGAACACTGAAGCTTTCTTT. It yields the protein CASSWTVNTEAFF. Complete variable domain (other parts from reference TRBV5-1 and TRBJ1-1): KAGVTQTPRYLIKTRGQQVTLSCSPISGHRSVSWYQQTPGQGLQFLFEYFSETQRNKGNFPGRFSGRQFSNSRSEMNVSTLELGDSALYLCASSWTVNTEAFFGQGTRLTVV.

The rearrangement uses TRBV5-4 and TRBJ2-7; 11 bases fit TRBD1. The V gene end was trimmed by 3 bases and the J gene end by 7 bases; junction bases not matched to a gene: 12. CDR1 is SGHNT and CDR2 is YYREEE in the germline V gene (reference sequence). The CDR3 spans 16 residues. The CDR3 loop reads CASSSQAGTGGEEQYF. In DNA form, the CDR3 reads TGTGCCAGCAGCTCCCAAGCCGGGACAGGGGGGGAAGAGCAGTACTTC.

The chain uses TRBV30 and TRBJ1-1; TRBD1 aligns across 10 bases. The J segment lost 3 bases and the V segment lost 5 bases, leaving 6 bases of the junction unmatched. The CDR3 sequence is 14 residues long. Germline V gene data show CDR1 as GTSNPN and CDR2 as SVGIG (reference sequence). The CDR3 nucleotides read TGTGCCTGGTATAGACAGGGGGCGGACACTGAAGCTTTCTTT. Protein sequence: CAWYRQGADTEAFF.

The chain uses TRBV19 and TRBJ2-5; perhaps D is TRBD1 or TRBD2 (6 bases each). The CDR3 length is 18 residues. Germline assignment: CDR1 LNHDA and CDR2 SQIVND (reference sequence). The V gene lost 3 bases and the J gene lost 9 bases, with 29 bases spanning the gap. CDR3 nucleotides: TGTGCCAGTAGTATCCCTCTATCGCGGGACGGGACAAAGAGACCCCAGTACTTC. Translated, it gives CASSIPLSRDGTKRPQYF.

In this sample, this clone turned up once. This rearrangement joins TRBV4-1 to TRBJ2-2; 9 nucleotides align to TRBD1. The V segment lost 1 base and the J segment 7 bases; nucleotides outside the gene matches: 7. This CDR3 comprises 16 residues. Germline assignment: CDR1 MGHRA and CDR2 YSYEKL. In DNA, the CDR3 is TGCGCCAGCAGCCAAGGCATCGGGACAGGGTACGGGGAGCTGTTTTTT. Translated: CASSQGIGTGYGELFF.

By share of the sample, this clone is large (0.1 to 1%). The CDR3 loop is CASSRDSPTYNSPLHF. Here the CDR3 DNA reads TGTGCCAGCAGTCGGGACAGTCCGACCTATAATTCACCCCTCCACTTT. The rearrangement uses TRBV6-6 and TRBJ1-6; 7 bases agree with TRBD1. V shed 5 bases, J shed 2 bases, and the junction held 6 bases outside the gene matches. Per the germline V gene, CDR1 is MNHNY and CDR2 is SVGAGI (reference sequence). The CDR3 has 16 residues.

This rearrangement joins TRBV7-9 to TRBJ1-3; 10 nucleotides match TRBD1. The CDR3 is made up of 15 amino acids. CDR1 SEHNR and CDR2 FQNEAQ come from the germline V gene (reference sequence). The junction had 6 bases not matched to a gene; V was cut back by 4 bases and J by 6 bases. CDR3 bases: TGTGCCAGCAGCTCATTCGGGACAGGGGTAAACACCATATATTTT. This translates into CASSSFGTGVNTIYF.

This chain links TRBV5-5 with TRBJ2-5; no clear D gene. This CDR3 has 12 amino acids. Germline CDR1 and CDR2: SGHKS and YYEKEE (reference sequence). V was pared by 2 bases and J by 3 bases, with 5 bases between. CDR3 protein: CASSFGEETQYF. The CDR3 nucleotides read TGTGCCAGCAGCTTTGGAGAAGAGACCCAGTACTTC.

This clone was picked up a small number of times. V and J are TRBV18 and TRBJ1-4; D call uncertain. The CDR3 spans 15 residues. Germline V CDR1 and CDR2: KGHSH, LQKENI. Trimming shortened V by 3 bases and J by 8 bases, and 16 bases separated the two germline ends. CDR3 sequence reads: CASSPVSGVGEKLFF. The CDR3 nucleotides are TGTGCCAGCTCACCCGTCAGTGGGGTCGGGGAAAAACTGTTTTTT.

The chain combines TRBV5-1 with TRBJ1-1, with a tentative D call TRBD1 (5 bases). The CDR3 length is 13 residues. With 2 bases removed from V and 3 bases from J, the gap between germline ends came to 8 bases. Germline V gene lookup returns CDR1 SGHRS and CDR2 YFSETQ. The CDR3: CASSLGTDTEAFF. DNA of the CDR3: TGCGCCAGCAGCTTAGGGACGGACACTGAAGCTTTCTTT.

This chain links TRBV5-6 with TRBJ1-1; weak D call: TRBD1 (5 bases). The CDR3 has 12 residues. Germline V gene lookup returns CDR1 SGHDT and CDR2 YYEEEE. V was cut by 2 bases and J by 6 bases, with 8 bases left in between. In DNA, the CDR3 is TGTGCCAGCAGCTTCTTAGGGGCTGAAGCTTTCTTT. Translated: CASSFLGAEAFF.

The table lists this clone with a count of one. The chain joins TRBV5-1 to TRBJ2-5; D is uncertain. Germline CDR1 reads SGHRS; CDR2 reads YFSETQ. Trimming removed 4 bases at V and 1 base at J, with 11 bases between. The CDR3 loop spans 14 amino acids. CDR3 protein: CASSLSGFQETQYF. CDR3 DNA sequence: TGCGCCAGCAGCCTCTCGGGTTTCCAAGAGACCCAGTACTTC.

This clone was seen once. V is TRBV5-6 and J is TRBJ2-2, with D perhaps TRBD1 (5 bases). Germline V gives CDR1 SGHDT, CDR2 YYEEEE. The CDR3 contains 14 residues. V lost 6 bases, J lost 5 bases, and 14 bases lay in between. This chain's CDR3 is CASTLGQSTGELFF. In DNA, the CDR3 is TGTGCCAGCACCCTCGGACAATCAACCGGGGAGCTGTTTTTT.

V is TRBV19 and J is TRBJ1-4; 7 nucleotides line up with TRBD1. V shed 4 bases, J shed 8 bases, and the junction held 13 bases outside the gene matches. CDR3 length: 16 amino acids. Germline-derived CDR1 and CDR2 are LNHDA and SQIVND (reference sequence). Written as DNA, the CDR3 is TGTGCCAGTAGTACCAATCGACAGGGAAATACCGAAAAACTGTTTTTT. Translated, it gives CASSTNRQGNTEKLFF.

This clone was seen at least ten times. This sequence joins TRBV20-1 and TRBJ1-2; perhaps TRBD1 as D (5 bases). This CDR3 contains 11 residues. Germline V gives CDR1 DFQATT, CDR2 SNEGSKA (reference sequence). V lost 5 bases and J lost 5, with 9 bases in between. The CDR3 bases are TGCAGTGCTCTCGGGACGTATGGCTACACCTTC. This gives the protein CSALGTYGYTF.

This chain connects TRBV9 to TRBJ2-3, with TRBD2 matching 9 bases. Losses at the gene ends were 1 base for V and 0 bases for J; bases not matched to a gene: 3. Germline lookup yields CDR1 SGDLS and CDR2 YYNGEE. This CDR3 has 16 residues. The CDR3 DNA sequence: TGTGCCAGCAGCGTATGGCGGGGGGGGAGCACAGATACGCAGTATTTT. Protein: CASSVWRGGSTDTQYF. The variable domain in full, with the rest retrieved from reference TRBV9 and TRBJ2-3, is DSGVTQTPKHLITATGQRVTLRCSPRSGDLSVYWYQQSLDQGLQFLIQYYNGEERAKGNILERFSAQQFPDLHSELNLSSLELGDSALYFCASSVWRGGSTDTQYFGPGTRLTVL.

This clone was detected ten times or more. V gene TRBV7-9 combines with J gene TRBJ1-1; D remains ambiguous. Germline assignment: CDR1 SEHNR and CDR2 FQNEAQ (reference sequence). Trimming pared 5 bases from V and 2 bases from J, leaving 12 bases between. The CDR3 loop spans 14 amino acids. The CDR3 sequence is CASSVSTENTEAFF. The CDR3 region has the DNA TGTGCCAGCAGCGTAAGTACCGAAAACACTGAAGCTTTCTTT.

The chain uses TRBV5-4 and TRBJ2-5; TRBD1 agrees at 8 bases. The CDR3 contains 16 residues. Germline-derived CDR1 and CDR2 are SGHNT and YYREEE (reference sequence). V lost 2 bases, J lost 4 bases, and 10 bases stayed unmatched. CDR3 in amino acids: CASSLPGQGASETQYF. The CDR3 DNA sequence: TGTGCCAGCAGCTTACCCGGCCAGGGGGCATCAGAGACCCAGTACTTC.

This chain links TRBV4-2 with TRBJ2-7, with 10 bases lining up with TRBD2. The germline CDR1 and CDR2 sequences are LGHNA and YNFKEQ. V trimming: 0 bases; J trimming: 3 bases; junction bases outside the gene matches: 2. The CDR3 contains 15 residues. CDR3 sequence reads: CASSQEPSGSYEQYF. The CDR3 nucleotides are TGTGCCAGCAGCCAAGAACCTAGCGGGAGCTACGAGCAGTACTTC.

The V call is TRBV15, the J call TRBJ2-7; D is tentatively TRBD1 or TRBD2 (5 bases each). Deletions cut 2 bases from V and 2 bases from J, with 10 bases between. The germline gives CDR1 LNHNV, CDR2 YYDKDF (reference sequence). This CDR3 contains 14 residues. The CDR3: CATSRPGTAYEQYF. Written as DNA, the CDR3 is TGTGCCACCAGCAGACCGGGGACCGCCTACGAGCAGTACTTC.

The chain joins TRBV7-2 to TRBJ1-2; D is perhaps TRBD1 (6 bases). V was clipped by 3 bases and J by 2 bases, with 13 bases between them. The CDR3 is made up of 15 amino acids. The V gene's germline CDR1 is SGHTA and CDR2 FQGNSA. Written as DNA, the CDR3 is TGTGCCAGCAGCTTCTCGGGGGCCGAAAACTATGGCTACACCTTC. Translation gives CASSFSGAENYGYTF.

CDR3 region: CASSLSGSSDTQYF. CDR3 nucleotides: TGTGCCAGCAGCCTAAGCGGGAGTTCAGATACGCAGTATTTT. V and J are TRBV7-9 and TRBJ2-3; TRBD2 agrees at 8 bases. J gave up 4 bases and V 5 bases, and 5 bases lay outside the gene matches. Germline V gene data show CDR1 as SEHNR and CDR2 as FQNEAQ (reference sequence). This CDR3 is built from 14 residues.

The genes are TRBV2 and TRBJ2-5, with D possibly matching TRBD1 (6 bases). CDR1 SNHLY and CDR2 FYNNEI come from the germline V gene. The V gene lost 8 bases and the J gene lost 4 bases, with 14 bases spanning the gap. The CDR3 runs to 13 residues. The CDR3 loop reads CASGDNGIETQYF. The CDR3, as DNA: TGTGCCAGCGGGGACAATGGAATAGAGACCCAGTACTTC.

V usage is TRBV7-9 and J usage is TRBJ2-5, with 9 nucleotides matching TRBD1. The CDR3 has 14 residues. CDR1 SEHNR and CDR2 FQNEAQ come from the germline V gene (reference sequence). With 5 bases clipped from V and 5 bases from J, the junction kept 6 bases outside the gene matches. Here the CDR3 DNA reads TGTGCCAGCAGCCCAACAGGGGGCGGGGAGACCCAGTACTTC. Its translation is CASSPTGGGETQYF. Together with reference TRBV7-9 and TRBJ2-5, the CDR3 gives the full variable domain: DTGVSQNPRHKITKRGQNVTFRCDPISEHNRLYWYRQTLGQGPEFLTYFQNEAQLEKSRLLSDRFSAERPKGSFSTLEIQRTEQGDSAMYLCASSPTGGGETQYFGPGTRLLVL.

In DNA, the CDR3 is TGTGCCAGCAGCATACAGGGGTCAGACTACTATGGCTACACCTTC. Protein product: CASSIQGSDYYGYTF. The gene calls are TRBV7-9 and TRBJ1-2; 7 nucleotides align to TRBD1. This CDR3 is 15 amino acids long. Germline CDR1 reads SEHNR; CDR2 reads FQNEAQ (reference sequence). J lost 3 bases, V lost 5 bases, and 9 bases had no gene match. Variable domain in full (rest from reference TRBV7-9 and TRBJ1-2): DTGVSQNPRHKITKRGQNVTFRCDPISEHNRLYWYRQTLGQGPEFLTYFQNEAQLEKSRLLSDRFSAERPKGSFSTLEIQRTEQGDSAMYLCASSIQGSDYYGYTFGSGTRLTVV.

This clone was seen once. The chain combines TRBV5-5 with TRBJ2-7, with D possibly matching TRBD2 (5 bases). Trimming stripped 1 base from V and 5 bases from J, with 10 bases between. The length of the CDR3 is 13 residues. Germline values: CDR1 SGHKS, CDR2 YYEKEE (reference sequence). CDR3 sequence reads: CASSLWELDEQYF. The CDR3, as DNA: TGTGCCAGCAGCTTGTGGGAGTTGGACGAGCAGTACTTC.

The rearrangement joins TRBV10-2 to TRBJ1-5; D is undetermined. Germline loops: CDR1 WSHSY, CDR2 SAAADI. The CDR3 is 18 amino acids. V lost 5 bases, J lost 2 bases, and 22 bases lay in between. The DNA of the CDR3 is TGCGCCAGCAGTCTAGGCGGGCTAAGCGGGAGGGGCAATCAGCCCCAGCATTTT. Translated, it gives CASSLGGLSGRGNQPQHF.